Listed here are 3 T cell receptor beta chains from one sample, sequenced in a study of regulatory T cells in long-lasting Graves disease. Construction of the TCR beta libraries employed iRepertoire HTBI primers in conjunction with Arm-PCR of CDR3 regions. TCRdb re-analysed the multiplex PCR reads in MiXCR, keeping a single row per CDR3 protein. The repertoire holds 500,000 or so distinct CDR3 sequences, 15% to 20% seen once, with 12% in the top ten. This sample's time point: newly diagnosed GD, antithyroid drugs for less than 3 months. PBMC RNA served as the TCR library source. In addition, the sample was reused for a study of T cells in Graves' hyperthyroidism and ophthalmopathy.

The sequencing used peripheral blood mononuclear cells (PBMCs), collected at new diagnosis, from a patient treated with antithyroid drugs. All receptors come from a man aged 35 to 55 with Graves disease.

The rearrangement links TRBV11-1 to TRBJ2-1; 10 bases are a match to TRBD2. Per the germline V gene, CDR1 is SGHAT and CDR2 is FQDESV (reference sequence). V lost 4 bases to trimming and J lost 1 base; unmatched junction nucleotides: 4. CDR3 length: 16 amino acids. The CDR3 here is CASSSWTSGSYNEQFF. CDR3 sequence (DNA): TGTGCCAGCAGCTCCTGGACTAGCGGTTCCTACAATGAGCAGTTCTTC.

V gene TRBV30 combines with J gene TRBJ1-5, with D maybe TRBD1 (6 bases). This CDR3 contains 14 residues. The ends were cut back, 4 bases at V and 4 bases at J, with 14 bases in the middle. In germline, CDR1 is GTSNPN, CDR2 SVGIG (reference sequence). The CDR3 sequence is CAWTSGGRNQPQHF. CDR3 nucleotides: TGTGCCTGGACGTCGGGGGGCAGAAATCAGCCCCAGCATTTT.

This clonotype has a handful of counts. The chain couples TRBV28 to TRBJ2-2, with a weak D call TRBD1 (6 bases). CDR1 is MDHEN and CDR2 is SYDVKM in the germline V gene. Trimming pared 3 bases from V and 0 bases from J, leaving 11 bases between. CDR3 length: 16 amino acids. In DNA form, the CDR3 reads TGTGCCAGCAGTTTCTTCGGGACAACGAACACCGGGGAGCTGTTTTTT. This encodes CASSFFGTTNTGELFF.